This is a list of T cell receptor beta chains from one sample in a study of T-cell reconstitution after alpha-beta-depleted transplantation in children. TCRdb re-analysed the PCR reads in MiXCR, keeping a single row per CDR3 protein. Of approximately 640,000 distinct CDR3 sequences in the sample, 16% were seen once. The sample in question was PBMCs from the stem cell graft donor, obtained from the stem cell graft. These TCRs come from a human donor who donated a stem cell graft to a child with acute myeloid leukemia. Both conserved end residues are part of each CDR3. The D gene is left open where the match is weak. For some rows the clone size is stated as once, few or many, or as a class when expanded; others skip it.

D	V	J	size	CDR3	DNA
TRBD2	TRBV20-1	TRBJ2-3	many	CSAVTSGSPSTDTQYF	TGCAGTGCCGTTACTAGCGGGAGCCCCAGCACAGATACGCAGTATTTT
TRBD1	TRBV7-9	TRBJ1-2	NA	CASSSGGISGYTF	TGTGCCAGCAGCTCAGGGGGGATTAGCGGCTACACCTTC
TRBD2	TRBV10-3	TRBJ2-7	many	CAISAGGSLYEQYF	TGTGCCATCAGTGCGGGGGGTTCCCTCTACGAGCAGTACTTC
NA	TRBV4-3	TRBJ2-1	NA	CASSPDLGPQEQFF	TGCGCCAGCAGCCCCGACTTGGGGCCGCAAGAGCAGTTCTTC
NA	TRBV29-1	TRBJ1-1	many	CSVDKGRTEAFF	TGCAGCGTTGATAAGGGTAGAACTGAAGCTTTCTTT
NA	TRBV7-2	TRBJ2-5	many	CASSLTRGVGETQYF	TGTGCCAGCAGCTTAACAAGAGGGGTGGGAGAGACCCAGTACTTC
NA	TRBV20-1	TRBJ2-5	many	CSARDRESHTVQETQYF	TGCAGTGCTAGAGATCGGGAGTCCCATACAGTCCAAGAGACCCAGTACTTC
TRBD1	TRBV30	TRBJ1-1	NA	CASTQGVNTEAFF	TGTGCCTCCACCCAGGGGGTGAACACTGAAGCTTTCTTT
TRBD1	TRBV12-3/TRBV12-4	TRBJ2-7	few	CASSRGQGSSYEQYF	TGTGCCAGCAGCCGCGGACAGGGAAGCTCCTACGAGCAGTACTTC
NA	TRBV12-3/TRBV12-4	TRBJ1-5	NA	CASTLSQGGRQPQHF	TGTGCCAGCACCTTGAGTCAGGGCGGACGGCAGCCCCAGCATTTT
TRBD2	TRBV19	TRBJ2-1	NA	CASSMDPAGGRWGEQFF	TGTGCCAGTAGTATGGACCCTGCGGGGGGGCGATGGGGTGAGCAGTTCTTC
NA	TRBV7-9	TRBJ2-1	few	CASSSPLDPGQFF	TGTGCCAGCAGCTCCCCACTAGACCCCGGGCAGTTCTTC
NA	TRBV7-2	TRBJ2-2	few	CASSPSPRGLAGELFF	TGTGCCAGCAGCCCATCCCCCCGGGGTCTGGCCGGGGAGCTGTTTTTT
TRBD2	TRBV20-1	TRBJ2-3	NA	CSARAGAGDPTDTQYF	TGCAGTGCTAGAGCCGGAGCGGGGGATCCCACAGATACGCAGTATTTT
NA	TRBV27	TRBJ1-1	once	CASSNRGGVGDTEAFF	TGTGCCAGCTCCAACCGGGGGGGGGTAGGGGACACTGAAGCTTTCTTT
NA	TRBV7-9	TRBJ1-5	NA	CASSGGTNSNQPQHF	TGTGCCAGCAGCGGCGGGACAAATAGCAATCAGCCCCAGCATTTT
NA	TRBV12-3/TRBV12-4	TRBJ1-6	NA	CASSFGTTYSPLHF	TGTGCCAGCAGTTTTGGGACAACCTATTCACCCCTCCACTTT